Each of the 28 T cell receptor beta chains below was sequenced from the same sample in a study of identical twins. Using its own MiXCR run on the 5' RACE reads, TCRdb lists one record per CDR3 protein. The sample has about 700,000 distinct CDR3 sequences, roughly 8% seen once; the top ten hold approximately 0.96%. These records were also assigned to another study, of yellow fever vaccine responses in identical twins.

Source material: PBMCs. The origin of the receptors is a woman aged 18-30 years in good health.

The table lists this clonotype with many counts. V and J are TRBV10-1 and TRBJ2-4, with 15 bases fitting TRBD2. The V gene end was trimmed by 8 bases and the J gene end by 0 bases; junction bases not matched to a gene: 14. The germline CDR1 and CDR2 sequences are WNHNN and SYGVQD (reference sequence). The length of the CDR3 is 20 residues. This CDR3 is CASPLLPGLAGGLAKNIQYF. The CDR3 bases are TGCGCCAGCCCCCTGTTACCGGGACTAGCGGGAGGACTAGCCAAAAACATTCAGTACTTC.

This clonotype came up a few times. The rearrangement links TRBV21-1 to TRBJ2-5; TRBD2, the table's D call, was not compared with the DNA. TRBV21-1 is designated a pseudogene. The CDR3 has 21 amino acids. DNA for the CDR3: TGTGCCAGCAGCCCCCCAGGGACTAGCGGCATGGGCCCCCGGTACCAAGAGACCCAGTACTTC. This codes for CASSPPGTSGMGPRYQETQYF.

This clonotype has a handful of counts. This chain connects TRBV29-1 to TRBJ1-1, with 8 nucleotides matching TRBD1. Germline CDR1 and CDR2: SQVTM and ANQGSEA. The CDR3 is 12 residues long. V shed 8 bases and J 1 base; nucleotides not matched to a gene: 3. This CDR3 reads CSFGQGNTEAFF. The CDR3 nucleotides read TGCAGCTTCGGACAGGGGAACACTGAAGCTTTCTTT.

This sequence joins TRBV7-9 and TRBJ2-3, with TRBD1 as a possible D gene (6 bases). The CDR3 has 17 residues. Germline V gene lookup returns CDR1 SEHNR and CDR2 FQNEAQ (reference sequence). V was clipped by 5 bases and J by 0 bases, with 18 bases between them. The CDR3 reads CASSRESGVLSTDTQYF. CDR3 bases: TGTGCCAGCAGCCGGGAATCAGGGGTCCTTAGCACAGATACGCAGTATTTT.

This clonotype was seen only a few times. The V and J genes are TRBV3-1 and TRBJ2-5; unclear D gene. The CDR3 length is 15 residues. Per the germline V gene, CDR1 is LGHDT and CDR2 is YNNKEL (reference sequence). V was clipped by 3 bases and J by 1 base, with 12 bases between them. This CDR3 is CASSQISGPQETQYF. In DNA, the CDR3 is TGTGCCAGCAGCCAGATTTCGGGCCCCCAAGAGACCCAGTACTTC.

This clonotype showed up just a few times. CDR3 sequence: CSVARGANEQYF. CDR3 bases: TGCAGCGTGGCCAGGGGTGCTAACGAGCAGTACTTC. The chain joins TRBV29-1 to TRBJ2-7, with a possible D match to TRBD1 (6 bases). The CDR3 runs to 12 residues. Trimming took off 6 bases at V and 5 bases at J, with 14 bases between the two ends. From germline, CDR1 is SQVTM and CDR2 ANQGSEA.

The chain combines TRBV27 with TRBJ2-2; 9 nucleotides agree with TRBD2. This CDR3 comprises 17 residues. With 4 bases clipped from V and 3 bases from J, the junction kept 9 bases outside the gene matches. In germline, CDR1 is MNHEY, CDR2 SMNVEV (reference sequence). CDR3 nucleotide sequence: TGTGCCAGCAGTTCTACCGGGACTAGCCGACACACCGGGGAGCTGTTTTTT. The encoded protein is CASSSTGTSRHTGELFF.

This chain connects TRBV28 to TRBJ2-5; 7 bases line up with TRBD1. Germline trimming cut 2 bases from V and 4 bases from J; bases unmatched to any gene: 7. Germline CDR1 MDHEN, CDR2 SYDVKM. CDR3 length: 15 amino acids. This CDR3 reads CASSLRQGLGETQYF. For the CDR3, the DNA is TGTGCCAGCAGTTTACGACAGGGTTTAGGAGAGACCCAGTACTTC.

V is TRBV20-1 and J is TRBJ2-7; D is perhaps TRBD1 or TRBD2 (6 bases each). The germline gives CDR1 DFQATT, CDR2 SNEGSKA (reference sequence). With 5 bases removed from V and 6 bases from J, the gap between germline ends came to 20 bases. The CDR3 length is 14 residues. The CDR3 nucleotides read TGCAGTGCTTCTTCTTTTACGGGGGCCGTCGAGCAGTACTTC. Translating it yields CSASSFTGAVEQYF.

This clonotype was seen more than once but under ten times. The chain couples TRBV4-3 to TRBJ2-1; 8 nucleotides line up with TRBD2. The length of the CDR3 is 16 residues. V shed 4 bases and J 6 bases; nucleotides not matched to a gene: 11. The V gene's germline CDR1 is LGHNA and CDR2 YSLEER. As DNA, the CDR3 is TGCGCCAGCAGCCCCGCCCACAGCGGGAGATCCAATGAGCAGTTCTTC. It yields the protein CASSPAHSGRSNEQFF.

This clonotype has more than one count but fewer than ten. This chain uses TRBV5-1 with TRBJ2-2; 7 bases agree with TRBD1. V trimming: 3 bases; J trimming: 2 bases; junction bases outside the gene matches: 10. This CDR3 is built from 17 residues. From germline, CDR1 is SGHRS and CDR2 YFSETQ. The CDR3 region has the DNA TGCGCCAGCAGCTACCACTGGGGACAGCATAACACCGGGGAGCTGTTTTTT. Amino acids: CASSYHWGQHNTGELFF.

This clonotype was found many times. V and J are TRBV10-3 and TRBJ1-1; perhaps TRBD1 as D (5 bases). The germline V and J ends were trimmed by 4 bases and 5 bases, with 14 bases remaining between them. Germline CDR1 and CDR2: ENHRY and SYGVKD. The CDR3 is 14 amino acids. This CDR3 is CAISVRQIGTEAFF. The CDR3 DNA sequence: TGTGCCATCAGTGTAAGACAGATTGGGACTGAAGCTTTCTTT.

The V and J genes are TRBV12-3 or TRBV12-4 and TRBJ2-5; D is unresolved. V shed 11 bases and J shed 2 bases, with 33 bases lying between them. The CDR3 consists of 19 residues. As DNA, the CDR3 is TGTGCCTTCAGTTTACGATTGTCGGTAAATTCACCAACTCAAGAGACCCAGTACTTC. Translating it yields CAFSLRLSVNSPTQETQYF.

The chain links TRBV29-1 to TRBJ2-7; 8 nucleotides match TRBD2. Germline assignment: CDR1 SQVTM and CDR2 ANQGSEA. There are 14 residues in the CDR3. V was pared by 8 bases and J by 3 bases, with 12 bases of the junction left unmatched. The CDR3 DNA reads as TGCAGCACTCGTCGGCGGGGGGCTCACTACGAGCAGTACTTC. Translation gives CSTRRRGAHYEQYF.

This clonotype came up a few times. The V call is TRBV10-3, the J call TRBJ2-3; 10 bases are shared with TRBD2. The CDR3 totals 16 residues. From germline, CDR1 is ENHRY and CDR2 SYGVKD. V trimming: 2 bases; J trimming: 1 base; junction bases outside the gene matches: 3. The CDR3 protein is CAISEGSGRGTDTQYF. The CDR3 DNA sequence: TGTGCCATCAGTGAGGGGAGCGGGAGGGGCACAGATACGCAGTATTTT.

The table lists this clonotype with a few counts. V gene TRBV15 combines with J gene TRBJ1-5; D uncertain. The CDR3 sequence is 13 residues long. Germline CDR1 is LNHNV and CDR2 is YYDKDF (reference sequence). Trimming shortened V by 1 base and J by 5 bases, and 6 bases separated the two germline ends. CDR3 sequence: CATSRAIDQPQHF. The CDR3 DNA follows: TGTGCCACCAGCAGAGCCATTGATCAGCCCCAGCATTTT. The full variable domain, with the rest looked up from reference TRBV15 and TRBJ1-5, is DAMVIQNPRYQVTQFGKPVTLSCSQTLNHNVMYWYQQKSSQAPKLLFHYYDKDFNNEADTPDNFQSRRPNTSFCFLDIRSPGLGDTAMYLCATSRAIDQPQHFGDGTRLSIL.

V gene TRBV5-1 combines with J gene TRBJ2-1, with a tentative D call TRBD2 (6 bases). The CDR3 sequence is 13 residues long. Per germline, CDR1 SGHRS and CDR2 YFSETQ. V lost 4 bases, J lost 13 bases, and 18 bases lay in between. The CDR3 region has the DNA TGCGCCAGCAGCGCTGGGGGTCCGGGGGATCAGTTCTTC. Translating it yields CASSAGGPGDQFF. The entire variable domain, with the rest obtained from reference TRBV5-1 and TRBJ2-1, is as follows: KAGVTQTPRYLIKTRGQQVTLSCSPISGHRSVSWYQQTPGQGLQFLFEYFSETQRNKGNFPGRFSGRQFSNSRSEMNVSTLELGDSALYLCASSAGGPGDQFFGPGTRLTVL.

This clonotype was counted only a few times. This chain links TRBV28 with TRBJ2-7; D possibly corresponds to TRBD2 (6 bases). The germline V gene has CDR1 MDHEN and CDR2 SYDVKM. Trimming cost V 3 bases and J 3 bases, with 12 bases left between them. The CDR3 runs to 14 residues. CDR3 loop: CASSFSPRDYEQYF. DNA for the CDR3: TGTGCCAGCAGTTTTTCCCCGCGGGACTACGAGCAGTACTTC.

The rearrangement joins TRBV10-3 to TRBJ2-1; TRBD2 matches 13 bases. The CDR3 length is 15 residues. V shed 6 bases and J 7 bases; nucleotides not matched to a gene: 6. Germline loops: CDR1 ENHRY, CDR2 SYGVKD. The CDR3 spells CAISLGTSGTNEQFF. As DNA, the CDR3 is TGTGCCATCAGCCTTGGGACTAGCGGGACGAATGAGCAGTTCTTC.

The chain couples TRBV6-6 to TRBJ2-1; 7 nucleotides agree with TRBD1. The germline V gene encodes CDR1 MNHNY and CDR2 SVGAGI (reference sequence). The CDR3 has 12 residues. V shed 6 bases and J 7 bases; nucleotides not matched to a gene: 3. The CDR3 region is CASRLQGNEQFF. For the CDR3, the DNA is TGTGCCAGCAGGCTACAGGGGAATGAGCAGTTCTTC.

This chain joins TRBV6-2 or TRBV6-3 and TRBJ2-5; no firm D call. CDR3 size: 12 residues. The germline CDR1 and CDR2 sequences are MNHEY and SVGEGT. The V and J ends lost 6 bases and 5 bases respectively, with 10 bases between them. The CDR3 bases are TGTGCCAGCAGCCTCCGATTGGAGACCCAGTACTTC. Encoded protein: CASSLRLETQYF.

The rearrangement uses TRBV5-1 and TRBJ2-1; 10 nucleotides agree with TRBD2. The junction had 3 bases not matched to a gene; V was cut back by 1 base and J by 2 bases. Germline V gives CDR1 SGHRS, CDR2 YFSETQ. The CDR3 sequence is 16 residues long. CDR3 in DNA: TGCGCCAGCAGCTTGCTAGCGGGGGACCCCTACAATGAGCAGTTCTTC. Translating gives CASSLLAGDPYNEQFF.

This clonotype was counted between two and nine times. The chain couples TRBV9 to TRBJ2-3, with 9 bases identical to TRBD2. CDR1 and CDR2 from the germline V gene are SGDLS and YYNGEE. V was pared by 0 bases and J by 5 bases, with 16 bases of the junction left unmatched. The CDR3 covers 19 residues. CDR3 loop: CASSVGNGGGVSQGDTQYF. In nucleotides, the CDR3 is TGTGCCAGCAGCGTAGGGAATGGCGGGGGGGTTTCACAGGGAGATACGCAGTATTTT.

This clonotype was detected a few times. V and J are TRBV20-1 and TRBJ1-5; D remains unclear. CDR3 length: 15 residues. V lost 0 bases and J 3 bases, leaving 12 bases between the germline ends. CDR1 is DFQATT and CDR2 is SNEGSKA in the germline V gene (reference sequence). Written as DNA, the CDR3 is TGCAGTGCTAGAGATCCCGCAGTCCCCAATCAGCCCCAGCATTTT. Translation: CSARDPAVPNQPQHF.

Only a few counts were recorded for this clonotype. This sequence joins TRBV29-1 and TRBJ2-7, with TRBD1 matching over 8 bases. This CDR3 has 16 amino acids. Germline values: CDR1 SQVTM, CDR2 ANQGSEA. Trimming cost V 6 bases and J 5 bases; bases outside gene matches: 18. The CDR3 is CSVGFRGTGSIDEQYF. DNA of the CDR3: TGCAGCGTCGGGTTCCGGGGGACAGGAAGTATCGACGAGCAGTACTTC.

DNA for the CDR3: TGTGCCAGCAGCCAAGATAGCGGGGGGGCTTCGGATACGCAGTATTTT. This gives the protein CASSQDSGGASDTQYF. V usage is TRBV3-1 and J usage is TRBJ2-3; TRBD2 matches 11 bases. After removal of 0 bases from V and 6 bases from J, the junction contained 5 bases not matched to a gene. The length of the CDR3 is 16 residues. Germline V gene lookup returns CDR1 LGHDT and CDR2 YNNKEL (reference sequence).

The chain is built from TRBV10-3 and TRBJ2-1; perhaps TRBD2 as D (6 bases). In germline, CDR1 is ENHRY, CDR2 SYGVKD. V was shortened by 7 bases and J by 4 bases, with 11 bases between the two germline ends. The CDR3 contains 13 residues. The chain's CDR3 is CAITSDIYNEQFF. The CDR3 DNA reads TGTGCCATCACTAGCGATATATACAATGAGCAGTTCTTC.

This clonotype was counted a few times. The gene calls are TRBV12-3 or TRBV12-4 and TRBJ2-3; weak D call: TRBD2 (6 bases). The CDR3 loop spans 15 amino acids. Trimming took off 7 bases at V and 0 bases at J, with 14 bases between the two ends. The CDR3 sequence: CASKKASGSTDTQYF. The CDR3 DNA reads TGTGCCAGCAAAAAAGCCAGCGGGAGCACAGATACGCAGTATTTT.